The rows below give T cell receptor beta chains drawn from one sample of a study of cytomegalovirus exposure and HLA in healthy donors. Only in-frame clones appear in the TCRdb table, and some are missing; sequencing was by immunoSEQ multiplex PCR. The data contain some 200,000 clones, about four fifths of them singletons. Sample: PBMCs. The receptors here all came from a girl aged 5 to 17 in good health and CMV-seropositive. CDR3s include the opening cysteine and the closing phenylalanine or tryptophan. Fields, in order: D gene, J gene, clone size, V gene, CDR3 protein, CDR3 DNA. D genes are given only for firm matches. Expanded clones are given a class, and other clones once, few, many or no size at all.

TRBD1	TRBJ1-6	.	TRBV4-2	CASSHLIARDRYSPLHF	TGTGCCAGCAGCCACTTAATCGCCCGGGACAGATATTCACCCCTCCACTTT
.	TRBJ2-1	few	TRBV9	CASSVEGGSGNEQFF	TGTGCCAGCAGCGTAGAAGGGGGATCGGGCAATGAGCAGTTCTTC
.	TRBJ1-2	.	TRBV5-6	CASSPGQLYGYTF	TGTGCCAGCAGCCCAGGACAGCTATATGGCTACACCTTC
TRBD2	TRBJ2-7	.	TRBV4-3	CASSLASGGAYEQYF	TGCGCCAGCAGTCTGGCTAGCGGGGGGGCCTACGAGCAGTACTTC
.	TRBJ1-6	few	TRBV14	CASSQLGREGNSPLHF	TGTGCCAGCAGCCAACTGGGGAGAGAGGGTAATTCACCCCTCCACTTT
TRBD2	TRBJ2-1	few	TRBV6-6	CASRTSGYNEQFF	TGTGCCAGCAGGACTAGCGGTTACAATGAGCAGTTCTTC
TRBD2	TRBJ2-3	.	TRBV18	CASSPFPGLAGVKNSSTDTQYF	TGTGCCAGCTCACCATTCCCGGGGCTAGCGGGGGTCAAGAACTCCAGCACAGATACGCAGTATTTT
.	TRBJ1-2	.	TRBV5-4	CASSPLDGQDYGYTF	TGTGCCAGCAGCCCCCTGGACGGACAAGACTATGGCTACACCTTC
.	TRBJ2-5	.	TRBV5-1	CASSLGPKYQETQYF	TGCGCCAGCAGCTTGGGGCCAAAGTACCAAGAGACCCAGTACTTC
TRBD1	TRBJ2-7	.	TRBV4-3	CASSQEGGQGSYEQYF	TGCGCCAGCAGCCAAGAAGGGGGACAGGGCTCCTACGAGCAGTACTTC